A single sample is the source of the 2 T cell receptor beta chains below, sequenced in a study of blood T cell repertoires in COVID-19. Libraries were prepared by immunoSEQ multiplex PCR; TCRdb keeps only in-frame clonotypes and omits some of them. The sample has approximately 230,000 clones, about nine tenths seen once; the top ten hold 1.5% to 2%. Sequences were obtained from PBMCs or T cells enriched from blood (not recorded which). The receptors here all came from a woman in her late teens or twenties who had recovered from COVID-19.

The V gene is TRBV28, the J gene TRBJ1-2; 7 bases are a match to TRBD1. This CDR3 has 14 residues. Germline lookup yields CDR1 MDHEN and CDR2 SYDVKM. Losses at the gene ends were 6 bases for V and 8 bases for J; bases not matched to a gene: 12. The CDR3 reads CASSPLTGAGGYTF. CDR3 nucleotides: TGTGCCAGCAGCCCCCTTACAGGGGCTGGAGGCTACACCTTC.

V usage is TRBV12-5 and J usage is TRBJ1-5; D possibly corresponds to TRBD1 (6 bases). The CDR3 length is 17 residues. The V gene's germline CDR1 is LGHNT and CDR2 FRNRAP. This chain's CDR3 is CVFSRGCRTYSNQPQHF. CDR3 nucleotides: TGTGTTTTTTCTAGGGGGTGCCGTACGTATAGCAATCAGCCCCAGCATTTT.